This T cell receptor beta chain derives from a study of T cells in Graves' hyperthyroidism and ophthalmopathy. Findings and limits, study-wide: Appearing also in blood were most of the thyroid clonotypes expanded above 0.001.

Trimming took 5 bases from V and 0 from J, leaving 14 bases between them. Per germline, CDR1 MNHEY and CDR2 SMNVEV (reference sequence). This CDR3 has 17 residues. Diagnosis relied on clinical symptoms, serum thyroxine and TRAb, thyroid ultrasound and orbital computed tomography. The table lists this clonotype with a few counts. Its antigen is unidentified. Template material for amplifying TCR beta CDR3 regions consisted of RNA transcripts. A set of HTBI primers served as the primers for a first-round RT-PCR of the TCR CDR3. MiXCR, run by TCRdb on the multiplex PCR reads, gives a single entry per CDR3 protein. The sample has approximately 600,000 distinct CDR3 sequences; over 11% are singletons.

The TCR originated in a woman in her 30s with Graves' hyperthyroidism that later progressed to Graves' ophthalmopathy. This sequence joins TRBV27 and TRBJ2-6, with D uncertain. The material sequenced was blood. CDR3 sequence: CASSPWPTPSGANVLTF. Written as DNA, the CDR3 is TGTGCCAGCAGTCCCTGGCCGACCCCCTCTGGGGCCAACGTCCTGACTTTC.